Shown below are 20 T cell receptor beta chains from a single sample sequenced in a study of cytomegalovirus exposure and HLA in healthy donors. Both 60 Vbeta primers and 13 Jbeta primers went into the PCR. Profiling relied on immunoSEQ multiplex PCR, and the TCRdb table lists in-frame clones only, not all of them. The sample consists of 100,000 to 120,000 clones, 75% to 85% of them appearing once. Input material: PBMCs. These receptors were taken from a man younger than 30 in good health and CMV-seronegative.

This clone occurred a few times. This chain links TRBV5-6 with TRBJ2-7; TRBD2 is a possible D gene (6 bases). Trimming removed 4 bases from V and 4 bases from J, with 9 bases in between. The CDR3 contains 12 residues. Germline-derived CDR1 and CDR2 are SGHDT and YYEEEE. CDR3 nucleotides: TGTGCCAGCAGCCCCGGGAGTTACGAGCAGTACTTC. Residues: CASSPGSYEQYF. Complete variable domain (other parts from reference TRBV5-6 and TRBJ2-7): DAGVTQSPTHLIKTRGQQVTLRCSPKSGHDTVSWYQQALGQGPQFIFQYYEEEERQRGNFPDRFSGHQFPNYSSELNVNALLLGDSALYLCASSPGSYEQYFGPGTRLTVT.

In its sample, this clone was seen a few times. The rearrangement links TRBV5-1 to TRBJ1-2; 10 bases map to TRBD1. The CDR3 covers 13 residues. Germline CDR1 reads SGHRS; CDR2 reads YFSETQ. The trim removed 4 bases at V and 7 bases at J, leaving 4 bases unmatched. CDR3 sequence reads: CASSAGTGAGYTF. Written as DNA, the CDR3 is TGCGCCAGCAGCGCTGGGACAGGGGCTGGCTACACCTTC.

Only a few counts were recorded for this clone. This sequence joins TRBV7-2 and TRBJ1-2; TRBD1 agrees at 7 bases. The CDR3 sequence is 15 residues long. Trimming at V came to 0 bases and at J to 8 bases, leaving 9 bases not matched to a gene. CDR1 and CDR2 from the germline V gene are SGHTA and FQGNSA. The CDR3 coding sequence is TGTGCCAGCAGCTTAGCGCTGGCAGGGGGACAAGGCTACACCTTC. Translated, it gives CASSLALAGGQGYTF. Looking up the rest from reference TRBV7-2 and TRBJ1-2 gives the full variable domain: GAGVSQSPSNKVTEKGKDVELRCDPISGHTALYWYRQSLGQGLEFLIYFQGNSAPDKSGLPSDRFSAERTGGSVSTLTIQRTQQEDSAVYLCASSLALAGGQGYTFGSGTRLTVV.

The chain recombines TRBV10-3 with TRBJ1-2; D might be TRBD1 (6 bases). The CDR3 loop spans 14 amino acids. Per germline, CDR1 ENHRY and CDR2 SYGVKD. Trimming removed 7 bases at V and 4 bases at J, with 16 bases between. In DNA form, the CDR3 reads TGTGCCATCACCCGAGGGGGGGTAGCCTATGGCTACACCTTC. Protein: CAITRGGVAYGYTF.

The chain couples TRBV19 to TRBJ2-5, with D uncertain. The CDR3 length is 13 residues. V was pared by 4 bases and J by 1 base, with 7 bases between. In germline, CDR1 is LNHDA, CDR2 SQIVND (reference sequence). The CDR3 sequence is CASSSAGQETQYF. In DNA, the CDR3 is TGTGCCAGTAGTAGCGCCGGCCAAGAGACCCAGTACTTC.

This chain joins TRBV6-1 and TRBJ1-5, with 9 bases aligning to TRBD1. With 4 bases clipped from V and 7 bases from J, the junction kept 5 bases outside the gene matches. There are 14 residues in the CDR3. The germline gives CDR1 MNHNS, CDR2 SASEGT. CDR3 sequence: CASSGTGVGQPQHF. Here the CDR3 DNA reads TGTGCCAGCAGTGGGACAGGGGTTGGACAGCCCCAGCATTTT.

The rearrangement joins TRBV7-9 to TRBJ1-2; the D gene is possibly TRBD1 (5 bases). This CDR3 is built from 12 residues. Germline CDR1 is SEHNR and CDR2 is FQNEAQ (reference sequence). V shed 5 bases and J shed 8 bases, with 12 bases lying between them. The CDR3 DNA reads as TGTGCCAGCAGCCCAGGGACTCTGGGCTACACCTTC. Translation: CASSPGTLGYTF.

The chain employs TRBV29-1 and TRBJ1-1, with 7 bases aligning to TRBD1. From germline, CDR1 is SQVTM and CDR2 ANQGSEA. V lost 2 bases and J lost 1; bases outside the gene matches: 4. The CDR3 contains 14 residues. The CDR3 loop is CSVEFGTANTEAFF. DNA of the CDR3: TGCAGCGTTGAATTTGGGACAGCGAACACTGAAGCTTTCTTT.

The chain combines TRBV6-1 with TRBJ2-2; D ambiguous. Germline V gives CDR1 MNHNS, CDR2 SASEGT. Deletions cut 6 bases from V and 6 bases from J, with 11 bases between. The CDR3 has 13 amino acids. The DNA of the CDR3 is TGTGCCAGCAGGTTTGACTCTGCCGGGGAGCTGTTTTTT. The encoded protein is CASRFDSAGELFF.

This sequence joins TRBV6-1 and TRBJ1-4, with TRBD1 matching over 7 bases. CDR1 and CDR2 from the germline V gene are MNHNS and SASEGT. The CDR3 has 14 residues. The ends lost 6 bases at V and 7 bases at J; junction bases unmatched: 8. As DNA, the CDR3 is TGTGCCAGCAGACCACCGCAGGGGGGTGAAAAACTGTTTTTT. Protein: CASRPPQGGEKLFF.

DNA of the CDR3: TGCGCCAGCAGCTTGGAGGGGACAGCGAACACTGAAGCTTTCTTT. Protein product: CASSLEGTANTEAFF. The V gene is TRBV5-1, the J gene TRBJ1-1, with TRBD1 matching over 7 bases. J lost 1 base, V lost 0 bases, and 3 bases had no gene match. Per germline, CDR1 SGHRS and CDR2 YFSETQ. The CDR3 is made up of 15 amino acids.

V gene TRBV29-1 combines with J gene TRBJ2-3, with 9 nucleotides matching TRBD2. V was clipped by 0 bases and J by 3 bases; unmatched bases: 7. The V gene's germline CDR1 is SQVTM and CDR2 ANQGSEA. This CDR3 contains 16 residues. This CDR3 is CSVEDGAGGITDTQYF. The CDR3 region has the DNA TGCAGCGTTGAAGATGGAGCGGGAGGTATTACAGATACGCAGTATTTT.

The chain recombines TRBV11-2 with TRBJ1-1, with D perhaps TRBD1 (6 bases). Germline assignment: CDR1 SGHAT and CDR2 FQNNGV. V was clipped by 4 bases and J by 1 base, with 16 bases between them. This CDR3 spans 16 amino acids. CDR3 sequence (DNA): TGTGCCAGCAGCTCAAATTTTCAGACAGGGAACACTGAAGCTTTCTTT. Its translation: CASSSNFQTGNTEAFF.

The genes are TRBV7-3 and TRBJ2-1, with TRBD1 identical over 10 bases. The CDR3 covers 14 residues. The germline V gene encodes CDR1 SGHTA and CDR2 FQGTGA. The junction had 4 bases not matched to a gene; V was cut back by 4 bases and J by 7 bases. This CDR3 reads CASSSRQGANEQFF. The CDR3, as DNA: TGTGCCAGCAGCTCTCGACAGGGGGCGAATGAGCAGTTCTTC.

This chain connects TRBV10-3 to TRBJ1-2; weak D call: TRBD1 (5 bases). Germline V CDR1 and CDR2: ENHRY, SYGVKD. The CDR3 runs to 15 residues. The ends were cut back, 5 bases at V and 12 bases at J, with 25 bases in the middle. CDR3 sequence: CAISPAGNPPGGNTF. The CDR3 DNA follows: TGTGCCATCAGTCCGGCAGGGAACCCGCCTGGGGGGAACACCTTC.

This clone was observed a single time. The chain links TRBV29-1 to TRBJ2-1; a possible D gene is TRBD2 (5 bases). The CDR3 covers 11 residues. The V gene's germline CDR1 is SQVTM and CDR2 ANQGSEA. V lost 8 bases, J lost 8 bases, and 13 bases lay in between. CDR3 protein: CSHGEADEQFF. The CDR3 bases are TGCAGCCACGGGGAAGCGGATGAGCAGTTCTTC.

J is TRBJ2-3 and V is TRBV28; 11 bases line up with TRBD2. There are 16 residues in the CDR3. The V gene's germline CDR1 is MDHEN and CDR2 SYDVKM. The ends lost 6 bases at V and 6 bases at J; junction bases unmatched: 11. The chain's CDR3 is CASRETSGAKRDTQYF. DNA for the CDR3: TGTGCCAGCAGAGAGACTAGCGGGGCGAAGCGGGATACGCAGTATTTT.

The V and J genes are TRBV5-5 and TRBJ1-3; a weak D match, TRBD1 (6 bases). The CDR3 is 16 residues long. Trimming removed 2 bases from V and 0 bases from J, with 12 bases in between. Germline V gene sequence: CDR1 SGHKS, CDR2 YYEKEE (reference sequence). The CDR3 region is CASSLSTGSSGNTIYF. In DNA form, the CDR3 reads TGTGCCAGCAGCTTAAGCACAGGGAGCTCTGGAAACACCATATATTTT.

J is TRBJ2-3 and V is TRBV7-2; D is uncertain. The germline V and J ends were trimmed by 4 bases and 6 bases, with 5 bases remaining between them. This CDR3 is built from 11 residues. Germline V gene data show CDR1 as SGHTA and CDR2 as FQGNSA. The CDR3 protein is CASSSQDTQYF. CDR3 in DNA: TGTGCCAGCAGCTCCCAGGATACGCAGTATTTT.

J is TRBJ2-3 and V is TRBV7-6, with 7 bases identical to TRBD1. The V gene's germline CDR1 is SGHVS and CDR2 FNYEAQ. The CDR3 spans 15 residues. J gave up 0 bases and V 1 base, and 1 base lay outside the gene matches. The CDR3 DNA reads as TGTGCCAGCAGCTTAGTGGGACAGAGCACAGATACGCAGTATTTT. Protein product: CASSLVGQSTDTQYF. The full variable domain, its missing parts supplied by reference TRBV7-6 and TRBJ2-3, is GAGVSQSPRYKVTKRGQDVALRCDPISGHVSLYWYRQALGQGPEFLTYFNYEAQQDKSGLPNDRFSAERPEGSISTLTIQRTEQRDSAMYRCASSLVGQSTDTQYFGPGTRLTVL.